The source of this T cell receptor (beta chain) is a study of tumor T cells in aggressive B-cell lymphoma. Here immunoSEQ multiplex PCR was the method, and the copy in TCRdb shows in-frame clones only, minus some. The sample has 3,800 or so clones, just over 85% seen once. Germline CDR1 ENHRY, CDR2 SYGVKD. V lost 8 bases and J lost 2, with 12 bases in between. This CDR3 contains 13 residues. The TCR originated in an adult with diffuse large B cell lymphoma. This sequence joins TRBV10-3 and TRBJ1-2; D perhaps matches TRBD1 (5 bases). The sample taken for sequencing was tumor tissue. CDR3 residues: CAIQRGENYGYTF. CDR3 coding DNA: TGTGCCATCCAGCGGGGGGAAAACTATGGCTACACCTTC.